This T cell receptor (beta chain) was captured in a study of T cells in Graves' hyperthyroidism and ophthalmopathy. Template material for amplifying TCR beta CDR3 regions consisted of RNA transcripts. When the TCR CDR3 underwent first-round RT-PCR, the HTBI primer set was used. TCRdb re-called the multiplex PCR reads through MiXCR, storing one row per CDR3 protein. Among fewer than 650,000 distinct CDR3 sequences listed, about 14% were seen once. This clonotype was picked up many times. Its antigen is unidentified. Study-wide points: Ophthalmopathy and stable hyperthyroidism were told apart by a 13 V-J model. Researchers found most expanded thyroid clonotypes above 0.001 in blood as well.

Losses at the gene ends were 4 bases for V and 5 bases for J; bases not matched to a gene: 7. Germline V lookup: CDR1 MNHNS, CDR2 SASEGT. The CDR3 consists of 16 residues. The study enrolled patients aged 18 to 65 with newly diagnosed hyperthyroidism of under 2 months' duration. This chain connects TRBV6-1 to TRBJ2-5; 13 bases fit TRBD2. This TCR derives from a woman aged 40 to 49 with Graves' hyperthyroidism. Material for sequencing was blood. CDR3 residues: CASSGTSGRASETQYF. Here the CDR3 DNA reads TGTGCCAGCAGTGGAACTAGCGGGAGGGCCAGTGAGACCCAGTACTTC.